The source of this TCR beta chain is a study of cytotoxic CD8 clonotypes in ibrutinib-treated CLL. Generated by immunoSEQ multiplex PCR, the TCRdb table keeps only in-frame clones and is missing some. The data hold some 200,000 clones, with roughly three quarters observed a single time. V lost 5 bases and J lost 16, with 6 bases in between. The germline V gene encodes CDR1 MNHNS and CDR2 SASEGT. The CDR3 length is 8 residues. The clonotype comes from a human donor with chronic lymphocytic leukemia. The chain couples TRBV6-1 to TRBJ1-3; no firm D call. The specimen was PBMCs, collected after 12 months of ibrutinib treatment. The CDR3 reads CASSYSYF. The DNA for the CDR3 is TGTGCCAGCAGTTACTCGTATTTT.